The 18 T cell receptor beta chains reported below all come from one sample, sequenced in a study of T-cell memory formation after mild COVID-19. TCRdb re-derived calls from the 5' RACE reads in MiXCR, one entry per CDR3 protein. The table lists almost 550,000 distinct CDR3 sequences, around 21% of them singletons, with around 13% in the top ten. The sequenced material came from PBMCs or a T cell subset sorted from them (not recorded which). Source of these receptors: an adult woman who had mild COVID-19 (a few samples of this study predate the infection). Cell type and time point are not known.

This clonotype was counted only a few times. The rearrangement uses TRBV12-3 or TRBV12-4 and TRBJ2-1, with 9 bases that match TRBD2. CDR3 length equals 13 residues. The J segment lost 7 bases and the V segment lost 6 bases, leaving 4 bases of the junction unmatched. CDR3 DNA sequence: TGTGCCAGCAGCTATGGACTAGCGAATGAGCAGTTCTTC. Its protein product is CASSYGLANEQFF.

The chain joins TRBV6-2 or TRBV6-3 to TRBJ2-5; D gene ambiguous. The CDR3 contains 13 residues. Deletions cut 5 bases from V and 5 bases from J, with 12 bases between. Per germline, CDR1 MNHEY and CDR2 SVGEGT. This chain's CDR3 is CASSLFRTETQYF. The CDR3 DNA reads as TGTGCCAGCAGTCTATTCCGGACGGAGACCCAGTACTTC.

This clonotype appeared a few times. This chain connects TRBV7-2 to TRBJ2-7, with D uncertain. Germline loops: CDR1 SGHTA, CDR2 FQGNSA. Trimming took off 1 base at V and 3 bases at J, with 13 bases between the two ends. CDR3 length equals 15 residues. The CDR3 nucleotides are TGTGCCAGCAGCTTAGGTCATATTTTAAGCTACGAGCAGTACTTC. This codes for CASSLGHILSYEQYF.

This clonotype has a handful of counts. The J gene is TRBJ2-3, the V gene TRBV20-1, with 8 positions matching TRBD2. V trimming: 6 bases; J trimming: 4 bases; junction bases outside the gene matches: 18. From germline, CDR1 is DFQATT and CDR2 SNEGSKA (reference sequence). The CDR3 runs to 17 residues. In DNA form, the CDR3 reads TGCAGTGCCCGCGAGCGGGCGAGCGGGGGTTCCCCAGATACGCAGTATTTT. Amino acids: CSARERASGGSPDTQYF.

This clonotype has a handful of counts. A read error may explain this, as a much larger clone is one base away. The J gene is TRBJ2-1, the V gene TRBV7-9; D gene ambiguous. This CDR3 comprises 14 residues. CDR1 is SEHNR, CDR2 FQNEAQ, per germline (reference sequence). Between the trimmed V and J ends, which lost 1 base and 0 bases, there was a span of 4 bases. The CDR3 loop reads CASSLGRSYNEQFF. In nucleotides, the CDR3 is TGTGCCAGCAGCTTAGGGCGCTCCTACAATGAGCAGTTCTTC.

The chain is built from TRBV28 and TRBJ2-7; possibly TRBD1 or TRBD2 for D (5 bases each). Germline values: CDR1 MDHEN, CDR2 SYDVKM. The CDR3 runs to 15 residues. Trimming cost V 6 bases and J 0 bases, with 15 bases left between them. The CDR3 coding sequence is TGTGCCAGCAGCCTGAGGGGACGGGGCTCCTACGAGCAGTACTTC. It codes for CASSLRGRGSYEQYF.

This clonotype was counted ten times or more. V is TRBV7-2 and J is TRBJ2-7, with 14 bases matching TRBD2. With V trimmed by 5 bases and J by 0 bases, 12 bases remained unmatched. Germline CDR1 and CDR2: SGHTA and FQGNSA. The CDR3 runs 19 residues. The CDR3 region is CASSHRGTSGSWSSYEQYF. CDR3 nucleotide sequence: TGTGCCAGCAGCCATCGCGGGACTAGCGGGAGTTGGAGCTCCTACGAGCAGTACTTC.

The chain joins TRBV7-9 to TRBJ2-2; tentatively, D is TRBD1 or TRBD2 (5 bases each). CDR1 is SEHNR and CDR2 is FQNEAQ in the germline V gene (reference sequence). There are 14 residues in the CDR3. The V and J ends lost 8 bases and 2 bases respectively, with 12 bases between them. This CDR3 is CASQDWTNTGELFF. The CDR3 DNA is TGTGCCAGCCAGGACTGGACAAACACCGGGGAGCTGTTTTTT. Full variable domain (outside the CDR3, taken from reference TRBV7-9 and TRBJ2-2): DTGVSQNPRHKITKRGQNVTFRCDPISEHNRLYWYRQTLGQGPEFLTYFQNEAQLEKSRLLSDRFSAERPKGSFSTLEIQRTEQGDSAMYLCASQDWTNTGELFFGEGSRLTVL.

This clonotype was seen ten or more times. The CDR3 protein is CASSLAAGDGYTF. DNA for the CDR3: TGTGCCAGCAGCTTAGCGGCAGGGGACGGCTACACCTTC. The chain employs TRBV7-9 and TRBJ1-2; weak D call: TRBD1 (6 bases). This CDR3 is built from 13 residues. Deletions cut 0 bases from V and 8 bases from J, with 10 bases between. Looked up from germline, CDR1 is SEHNR and CDR2 is FQNEAQ (reference sequence). Drawing the rest from reference TRBV7-9 and TRBJ1-2, the complete variable domain is DTGVSQNPRHKITKRGQNVTFRCDPISEHNRLYWYRQTLGQGPEFLTYFQNEAQLEKSRLLSDRFSAERPKGSFSTLEIQRTEQGDSAMYLCASSLAAGDGYTFGSGTRLTVV.

There are a few counts of this clonotype. J is TRBJ1-3 and V is TRBV6-6, with D possibly TRBD1 on 5 matching bases. This CDR3 spans 14 amino acids. With 7 bases removed from V and 2 bases from J, the gap between germline ends came to 12 bases. Germline V gene lookup returns CDR1 MNHNY and CDR2 SVGAGI (reference sequence). The CDR3 region is CASTQRGAGNTIYF. Here the CDR3 DNA reads TGTGCCAGCACCCAACGGGGGGCTGGAAACACCATATATTTT.

The sample holds a few counts of this clonotype. The V call is TRBV6-5, the J call TRBJ2-1; D might be TRBD2 (6 bases). The CDR3 contains 11 residues. The ends were cut back, 7 bases at V and 7 bases at J, with 8 bases in the middle. Germline assignment: CDR1 MNHEY and CDR2 SVGAGI. CDR3 sequence (DNA): TGTGCCAGCAACCGGGGGAATGAGCAGTTCTTC. This translates into CASNRGNEQFF.

With regard to this clonotype: An end of the junction does not agree with germline; a read error may underlie this. The chain combines TRBV7-7 with TRBJ2-7; D may be TRBD1 or TRBD2 (5 bases each). Germline V CDR1 and CDR2: SSHAT, FNYEAQ (reference sequence). This CDR3 spans 13 amino acids. Here the CDR3 reads CASSLGERGEQYF. Written as DNA, the CDR3 is TGTGCTAGCAGCTTGGGGGAACGGGGCGAGCAGTACTTC. Variable domain in full (rest from reference TRBV7-7 and TRBJ2-7): GAGVSQSPRYKVTKRGQDVTLRCDPISSHATLYWYQQALGQGPEFLTYFNYEAQPDKSGLPSDRFSAERPEGSISTLTIQRTEQRDSAMYRCASSLGERGEQYFGPGTRLTVT.

This sequence joins TRBV12-3 or TRBV12-4 and TRBJ2-1; TRBD2 aligns across 13 bases. The CDR3 is made up of 16 amino acids. With 6 bases clipped from V and 2 bases from J, the junction kept 4 bases outside the gene matches. CDR3 sequence: CASSPLAGGPYNEQFF. DNA for the CDR3: TGTGCCAGCAGCCCACTAGCGGGGGGGCCCTACAATGAGCAGTTCTTC.

This clonotype was detected only a few times. The chain is built from TRBV25-1 and TRBJ1-1; D gene uncertain. This CDR3 region has 13 residues. V lost 5 bases to trimming and J lost 5 bases, with 12 bases between them. CDR1 MGHDK and CDR2 SYGVNS come from the germline V gene. The CDR3 DNA reads TGTGCCAGCAGTATACAGTCGGGGACTGAAGCTTTCTTT. Its translation: CASSIQSGTEAFF.

The chain employs TRBV10-3 and TRBJ2-7; D gene ambiguous. The CDR3 extends over 17 amino acids. Trimming pared 2 bases from V and 2 bases from J, leaving 19 bases between. The germline gives CDR1 ENHRY, CDR2 SYGVKD. This chain's CDR3 is CAISEGPGVGGAYEQYF. The CDR3 DNA follows: TGTGCCATCAGTGAGGGCCCGGGTGTAGGTGGGGCCTACGAGCAGTACTTC.

The chain uses TRBV5-4 and TRBJ1-2, with D possibly being TRBD1 (5 bases). This CDR3 is 14 amino acids long. Germline V lookup: CDR1 SGHNT, CDR2 YYREEE (reference sequence). V lost 2 bases to trimming and J lost 5 bases, with 13 bases between them. CDR3 coding DNA: TGTGCCAGCAGCTTTGAGGGGTGGGGTTATGGCTACACCTTC. It is translated as CASSFEGWGYGYTF.

The chain employs TRBV5-6 and TRBJ2-5, with 9 nucleotides matching TRBD1. Losses at the gene ends were 4 bases for V and 10 bases for J; bases not matched to a gene: 14. Germline V gene data show CDR1 as SGHDT and CDR2 as YYEEEE. This CDR3 is 15 amino acids long. The CDR3 reads CASSPPGQGSEVQYF. CDR3 DNA sequence: TGTGCCAGCAGCCCACCGGGACAGGGATCGGAGGTCCAGTACTTC.

The chain's CDR3 is CASSFLGWTEAFF. The CDR3 coding sequence is TGTGCCAGCAGTTTCCTGGGGTGGACTGAAGCTTTCTTT. The chain recombines TRBV6-5 with TRBJ1-1; D is uncertain. Germline-derived CDR1 and CDR2 are MNHEY and SVGAGI. The CDR3 totals 13 residues. Trimming pared 4 bases from V and 5 bases from J, leaving 11 bases between.